A single sample is the source of the 29 T cell receptor beta chains below, sequenced in a study of CD8+ T cells in alopecia areata. RNA was extracted and reverse transcribed into cDNA as the sequencing template. Measured with immunoSEQ multiplex PCR; TCRdb has only the in-frame clones, and not every one. Altogether around 100,000 clones are present, 55% to 70% being singletons, with the ten largest covering around 17%. Described treatment: oral pan-JAK inhibitor, 5-10 mg twice daily. This specimen consisted of CD8+ T cells sorted from blood, obtained at approximately week 56, from a patient treated with tofacitinib. These TCRs come from a human donor with alopecia areata.

This chain connects TRBV6-6 to TRBJ2-7; D not certain. The CDR3 runs 11 residues. The V end was cut by 5 bases, the J end by 2 bases, with 4 bases between. Germline values: CDR1 MNHNY, CDR2 SVGAGI (reference sequence). The DNA of the CDR3 is TGTGCCAGCAGTCTCACCTACGAGCAGTACTTC. Its translation is CASSLTYEQYF.

This chain uses TRBV28 with TRBJ1-1; D might be TRBD1 (6 bases). The CDR3 spans 14 residues. V lost 10 bases to trimming and J lost 1 base, with 16 bases between them. Germline V gene sequence: CDR1 MDHEN, CDR2 SYDVKM. The CDR3: CAITLDSRNTEAFF. In DNA form, the CDR3 reads TGTGCCATAACCCTGGACAGCAGGAACACTGAAGCTTTCTTT.

The chain recombines TRBV6-6 with TRBJ2-7, with a weak D call TRBD1 (5 bases). CDR1 is MNHNY, CDR2 SVGAGI, per germline (reference sequence). The CDR3 has 14 residues. Trimming took off 4 bases at V and 7 bases at J, with 17 bases between the two ends. The CDR3, as DNA: TGTGCCAGCAGTTCCCGTAAGGGGCCGTGGGAGCAGTACTTC. Translated: CASSSRKGPWEQYF.

A word on this clone: Germline and junction disagree at one end, which may indicate a read error. The genes are TRBV7-7 and TRBJ2-1; 9 nucleotides align to TRBD2. The CDR3 totals 15 residues. The germline CDR1 and CDR2 sequences are SSHAT and FNYEAQ (reference sequence). The CDR3, as DNA: TGTGCTAGCAGCCCGACTAGCGGTTCCTACAATGAGCAGTTCTTC. Protein: CASSPTSGSYNEQFF.

The J gene is TRBJ1-1, the V gene TRBV2; 10 nucleotides agree with TRBD1. From germline, CDR1 is SNHLY and CDR2 FYNNEI. This CDR3 region has 15 residues. Trimming removed 5 bases from V and 5 bases from J; junction bases left unmatched: 8. The CDR3 nucleotides are TGTGCCAGCAGTAAACGACAGGGGGCCGGGACTGAAGCTTTCTTT. Translation gives CASSKRQGAGTEAFF.

The chain recombines TRBV7-9 with TRBJ1-6; 8 bases match TRBD1. This CDR3 region has 14 residues. CDR1 is SEHNR and CDR2 is FQNEAQ in the germline V gene (reference sequence). The V segment lost 5 bases and the J segment 8 bases; nucleotides outside the gene matches: 5. In nucleotides, the CDR3 is TGTGCCAGCAGCCTAGACAGGGGAGATTCACCCCTCCACTTT. Amino acids: CASSLDRGDSPLHF.

The rearrangement links TRBV6-1 to TRBJ2-5; a possible D gene is TRBD2 (6 bases). Germline V gene lookup returns CDR1 MNHNS and CDR2 SASEGT. The CDR3 extends over 15 amino acids. V shed 2 bases and J shed 5 bases, with 15 bases lying between them. CDR3 in DNA: TGTGCCAGCAGTGAAAGTCGGGGGATCGGGGAGACCCAGTACTTC. Encoded protein: CASSESRGIGETQYF.

This rearrangement joins TRBV5-1 to TRBJ1-5; 10 positions match TRBD1. This CDR3 is built from 17 residues. V was pared by 4 bases and J by 0 bases, with 7 bases of the junction left unmatched. Looked up from germline, CDR1 is SGHRS and CDR2 is YFSETQ. CDR3 amino acids: CASSIGTGDGSNQPQHF. The CDR3 DNA reads as TGCGCCAGCAGCATAGGGACAGGGGATGGTAGCAATCAGCCCCAGCATTTT.

This sequence joins TRBV7-9 and TRBJ2-7; D perhaps matches TRBD1 (6 bases). The CDR3 sequence is 13 residues long. Germline CDR1 is SEHNR and CDR2 is FQNEAQ (reference sequence). V was clipped by 5 bases and J by 6 bases, with 14 bases between them. Here the CDR3 reads CASSALQGVEQYF. The CDR3 DNA sequence: TGTGCCAGCAGCGCTTTACAGGGAGTCGAGCAGTACTTC. The full variable domain, rest sourced from reference TRBV7-9 and TRBJ2-7, is DTGVSQNPRHKITKRGQNVTFRCDPISEHNRLYWYRQTLGQGPEFLTYFQNEAQLEKSRLLSDRFSAERPKGSFSTLEIQRTEQGDSAMYLCASSALQGVEQYFGPGTRLTVT.

In its sample, this clone was seen a few times. The rearrangement joins TRBV27 to TRBJ2-7; 8 bases are a match to TRBD1. V lost 4 bases and J lost 0; bases outside the gene matches: 5. This CDR3 spans 15 amino acids. Germline V gene sequence: CDR1 MNHEY, CDR2 SMNVEV (reference sequence). The CDR3 nucleotides read TGTGCCAGCAGTTCCCCGACAGGGGCCTCCTACGAGCAGTACTTC. This gives the protein CASSSPTGASYEQYF.

The chain couples TRBV5-6 to TRBJ2-7; 7 positions agree with TRBD2. Germline CDR1 and CDR2: SGHDT and YYEEEE. Trimming took 4 bases from V and 3 from J; bases not matched to a gene: 10. This CDR3 comprises 15 residues. The CDR3 region has the DNA TGTGCCAGCAGCCCGGGGGGTGGATATGGCTACGAGCAGTACTTC. It codes for CASSPGGGYGYEQYF.

In this sample, this clone turned up a few times. V gene TRBV13 combines with J gene TRBJ2-7; weak D call: TRBD1 (5 bases). The CDR3 sequence is 13 residues long. The germline CDR1 and CDR2 sequences are PRHDT and FYEKMQ (reference sequence). Trimming cost V 5 bases and J 3 bases, with 11 bases left between them. CDR3 residues: CASSPEGVYEQYF. The CDR3 DNA is TGTGCCAGCAGCCCGGAAGGGGTCTACGAGCAGTACTTC. Full variable domain (outside the CDR3, taken from reference TRBV13 and TRBJ2-7): AAGVIQSPRHLIKEKRETATLKCYPIPRHDTVYWYQQGPGQDPQFLISFYEKMQSDKGSIPDRFSAQQFSDYHSELNMSSLELGDSALYFCASSPEGVYEQYFGPGTRLTVT.

The chain links TRBV6-5 to TRBJ2-7; 11 nucleotides agree with TRBD2. The germline V gene has CDR1 MNHEY and CDR2 SVGAGI. CDR3 size: 15 residues. V lost 5 bases to trimming and J lost 3 bases; unmatched junction nucleotides: 6. Written as DNA, the CDR3 is TGTGCCAGCAGTCACACCCTAGCGGGGGGCTACGAGCAGTACTTC. Translation: CASSHTLAGGYEQYF.

This chain joins TRBV29-1 and TRBJ2-5; D uncertain. This CDR3 has 11 residues. V was cut by 4 bases and J by 1 base, with 4 bases left in between. Germline CDR1 and CDR2: SQVTM and ANQGSEA. DNA for the CDR3: TGCAGCGTTGTGCCCCAAGAGACCCAGTACTTC. As protein: CSVVPQETQYF.

On this clone itself: Other nucleotide sequences from this sample produce the same CDR3. The genes are TRBV5-1 and TRBJ2-7; D gene uncertain. The V end was cut by 0 bases, the J end by 4 bases, with 5 bases between. The length of the CDR3 is 12 residues. Germline-derived CDR1 and CDR2 are SGHRS and YFSETQ. The CDR3 coding sequence is TGCGCCAGCAGCTTGGGTAGATACGAGCAGTACTTC. It is translated as CASSLGRYEQYF.

The chain carries TRBV5-6 and TRBJ1-5; 10 bases align to TRBD1. V shed 2 bases, J shed 9 bases, and the junction held 2 bases outside the gene matches. From germline, CDR1 is SGHDT and CDR2 YYEEEE. The CDR3 spans 13 residues. DNA of the CDR3: TGTGCCAGCAGCTTCGGACAGGGGGGGCCCCAGCATTTT. It codes for CASSFGQGGPQHF.

This chain uses TRBV29-1 with TRBJ1-1; 7 nucleotides agree with TRBD1. This CDR3 has 13 residues. Germline V gene sequence: CDR1 SQVTM, CDR2 ANQGSEA. V was clipped by 4 bases and J by 5 bases; unmatched bases: 7. The CDR3 DNA reads TGCAGCGTTGGGACAGGTATGGGAACTGAAGCTTTCTTT. Its protein is CSVGTGMGTEAFF. Using reference TRBV29-1 and TRBJ1-1 for the parts outside the CDR3, the full variable domain is SAVISQKPSRDICQRGTSLTIQCQVDSQVTMMFWYRQQPGQSLTLIATANQGSEATYESGFVIDKFPISRPNLTFSTLTVSNMSPEDSSIYLCSVGTGMGTEAFFGQGTRLTVV.

The chain has TRBV7-9 and TRBJ2-7, with D perhaps TRBD1 (6 bases). Germline loops: CDR1 SEHNR, CDR2 FQNEAQ (reference sequence). CDR3 length equals 13 residues. Deletions cut 1 base from V and 2 bases from J, with 6 bases between. Here the CDR3 DNA reads TGTGCCAGCAGCTTAGGGACAGCCTACGAGCAGTACTTC. Residues: CASSLGTAYEQYF.

The chain couples TRBV15 to TRBJ1-6; 7 bases line up with TRBD1. V lost 0 bases and J lost 8; bases outside the gene matches: 7. CDR1 is LNHNV and CDR2 is YYDKDF in the germline V gene (reference sequence). This CDR3 is 16 amino acids long. CDR3 DNA: TGTGCCACCAGCAGAGATAGAGGGGGCGCATATTCACCCCTCCACTTT. Translation: CATSRDRGGAYSPLHF.

This chain links TRBV7-9 with TRBJ2-2, with a possible D match to TRBD1 (5 bases). The germline V and J ends were trimmed by 1 base and 4 bases, with 7 bases remaining between them. CDR1 and CDR2 from the germline V gene are SEHNR and FQNEAQ (reference sequence). The CDR3 totals 14 residues. For the CDR3, the DNA is TGTGCCAGCAGCTTAGGACAGCTCACCGGGGAGCTGTTTTTT. Translation: CASSLGQLTGELFF.

A few counts support this clone. The chain couples TRBV5-6 to TRBJ2-1, with D possibly TRBD1 on 6 matching bases. Looked up from germline, CDR1 is SGHDT and CDR2 is YYEEEE. The CDR3 consists of 15 residues. V gave up 0 bases and J gave up 6 bases, with 13 bases separating them. This chain's CDR3 is CASSLEGDTANEQFF. The CDR3 coding sequence is TGTGCCAGCAGCTTGGAAGGGGACACGGCCAATGAGCAGTTCTTC.

The V gene is TRBV5-1, the J gene TRBJ2-7; 8 positions agree with TRBD1. CDR1 is SGHRS, CDR2 YFSETQ, per germline. Trimming cost V 4 bases and J 2 bases; bases outside gene matches: 8. The CDR3 extends over 15 amino acids. In DNA form, the CDR3 reads TGCGCCAGCAGCACCTGGACAGGGACCACCTACGAGCAGTACTTC. Its translation is CASSTWTGTTYEQYF.

The chain carries TRBV7-9 and TRBJ2-7, with D maybe TRBD1 (6 bases). The CDR3 runs to 15 residues. Germline V gives CDR1 SEHNR, CDR2 FQNEAQ (reference sequence). Trimming took 5 bases from V and 2 from J, leaving 16 bases between them. This CDR3 reads CASSHQQGAPYEQYF. The CDR3 DNA is TGTGCCAGCAGCCATCAACAGGGTGCGCCCTACGAGCAGTACTTC.

The V gene is TRBV7-9, the J gene TRBJ2-5; 10 nucleotides line up with TRBD1. The end of the DNA aligns better with TRBJ2-7, so the J call may be wrong. The length of the CDR3 is 15 residues. CDR1 is SEHNR, CDR2 FQNEAQ, per germline (reference sequence). In nucleotides, the CDR3 is TGTGCCAGCAGCCTCTTCGGACAGGGGGTCTACGAGCAGTACTTC. Its protein is CASSLFGQGVYEQYF.

This clone was counted between two and nine times. V usage is TRBV7-6 and J usage is TRBJ1-3; a weak D match, TRBD1 (5 bases). The germline CDR1 and CDR2 sequences are SGHVS and FNYEAQ. Trimming stripped 2 bases from V and 4 bases from J, with 15 bases between. The CDR3 is 16 amino acids. The CDR3 DNA reads as TGTGCCAGCAGCTTACCGTCAGGGTTCGCCGGAAACACCATATATTTT. Its protein product is CASSLPSGFAGNTIYF. The full variable domain, with the rest looked up from reference TRBV7-6 and TRBJ1-3, is GAGVSQSPRYKVTKRGQDVALRCDPISGHVSLYWYRQALGQGPEFLTYFNYEAQQDKSGLPNDRFSAERPEGSISTLTIQRTEQRDSAMYRCASSLPSGFAGNTIYFGEGSWLTVV.

The J gene is TRBJ2-3, the V gene TRBV29-1, with 7 positions matching TRBD1. The CDR3 is 14 residues long. V gave up 7 bases and J gave up 2 bases; unmatched junction bases: 9. CDR1 and CDR2 (germline): SQVTM, ANQGSEA. Written as DNA, the CDR3 is TGCAGCGCAGTAGGACAGGACAACACAGATACGCAGTATTTT. This encodes CSAVGQDNTDTQYF.

The chain recombines TRBV5-1 with TRBJ2-4; D may be TRBD1 (6 bases). This CDR3 comprises 14 residues. V was clipped by 2 bases and J by 8 bases, with 14 bases between them. Germline CDR1 and CDR2: SGHRS and YFSETQ. The CDR3 DNA follows: TGCGCCAGCAGCTTAGGACAGACGCGGGACATTCAGTACTTC. As protein: CASSLGQTRDIQYF. Using reference TRBV5-1 and TRBJ2-4 for the parts outside the CDR3, the full variable domain is KAGVTQTPRYLIKTRGQQVTLSCSPISGHRSVSWYQQTPGQGLQFLFEYFSETQRNKGNFPGRFSGRQFSNSRSEMNVSTLELGDSALYLCASSLGQTRDIQYFGAGTRLSVL.

The chain joins TRBV29-1 to TRBJ2-1, with D maybe TRBD2 (6 bases). The CDR3 loop spans 15 amino acids. Germline CDR1 reads SQVTM; CDR2 reads ANQGSEA. Deletions cut 4 bases from V and 6 bases from J, with 19 bases between. CDR3 region: CSVAGRGTYRNEQFF. For the CDR3, the DNA is TGCAGCGTTGCGGGGCGGGGAACTTACCGCAATGAGCAGTTCTTC.

The chain carries TRBV7-9 and TRBJ1-5; D is ambiguous. This CDR3 region has 15 residues. CDR1 SEHNR and CDR2 FQNEAQ come from the germline V gene (reference sequence). The V end lost 1 base, the J end lost 3 bases, and 10 bases lay between the germline ends. CDR3 in DNA: TGTGCCAGCAGCTTAGGGCAGGCCATCAATCAGCCCCAGCATTTT. Its protein product is CASSLGQAINQPQHF. Drawing the rest from reference TRBV7-9 and TRBJ1-5, the complete variable domain is DTGVSQNPRHKITKRGQNVTFRCDPISEHNRLYWYRQTLGQGPEFLTYFQNEAQLEKSRLLSDRFSAERPKGSFSTLEIQRTEQGDSAMYLCASSLGQAINQPQHFGDGTRLSIL.